This TCR beta chain stems from a study of Graves' ophthalmopathy and Graves' hyperthyroidism. Study outcomes and limitations: Ophthalmopathy was separated from stable hyperthyroidism by a 13-signature model with approximately 91% sensitivity and about 79% specificity. Most expanded thyroid clonotypes above 0.001 frequency also appeared in blood.

Investigators amplified TCR beta CDR3 regions from RNA transcripts. HTBI primers were employed in first-round RT-PCR, then a second-round multiplex PCR followed. One entry per CDR3 protein, called by TCRdb with MiXCR from the multiplex PCR reads. The sample lists about 660,000 distinct CDR3 sequences, about two fifths occurring once. The CDR3 has 12 residues. The germline V gene encodes CDR1 KGHDR and CDR2 SFDVKD. This clonotype came up many times. Its antigen remains unknown. At one end, the junction sequence differs from germline, possibly due to a read error. The study enrolled ophthalmopathy donors with moderate-to-severe activity, CAS ≥3, NOSPECS ≥4 and duration under 3 months. It was from about 10 ml of fresh peripheral blood that the PBMCs came.

The receptor's source is an adult man with Graves' ophthalmopathy. Sequences were obtained from peripheral blood. The chain recombines TRBV24-1 with TRBJ1-5; D unresolved. CDR3 DNA sequence: TGTGCCACCAGTGGTTTGGTCCAGCCCCAGCATTTT. Amino acids: CATSGLVQPQHF.